This record covers a single T cell receptor beta chain. Using immunoSEQ multiplex PCR, the repertoire was profiled, and TCRdb retains in-frame clones only, with some absent. The sample contains tens of thousands of clones, approximately 85% of which appear only once. This sample was included in a study of OX40 agonist ivuxolimab in advanced cancers. The CDR3 runs to 15 residues. The germline V gene encodes CDR1 MDHEN and CDR2 SYDVKM. V dropped 7 bases and J dropped 4 bases, with 14 bases sitting between them. This chain uses TRBV28 with TRBJ2-6; the D is unclear. The TCR was taken from an adult with an advanced solid tumor such as melanoma, head and neck, liver or kidney cancer. The material sequenced was CD4+ or CD8+ T cells sorted from blood, taken in a trial of the OX40 agonist ivuxolimab. This CDR3 is CASNTAGGGANVLTF. The DNA of the CDR3 is TGTGCCAGCAACACGGCTGGCGGCGGGGCCAACGTCCTGACTTTC.